The rows below give T cell receptor beta chains drawn from one sample of a study of blood T cell repertoires in COVID-19. Generated by immunoSEQ multiplex PCR, the TCRdb table keeps only in-frame clones and is missing some. The table includes about 300,000 clones, around 82% detected once. The sequencing sample was made of peripheral blood. The origin of the receptors is a woman aged 50 to 60 with acute or convalescent COVID-19. The CDR3 runs from the conserved cysteine through the conserved F or W. A D gene is named only where the DNA matches it firmly. Size is omitted from some rows. Given values are once, few, many or a class for expanded clones.

v_gene	j_gene	len	d_gene	abundance	CDR3aa	CDR3nt
TRBV12-3/TRBV12-4	TRBJ1-4	13	-	once	CASRTTTNEKLFF	TGTGCCAGCAGGACTACAACTAATGAAAAACTGTTTTTT
TRBV5-8	TRBJ1-2	15	-	-	CASSLWTAPYYGYTF	TGTGCCAGCAGCTTGTGGACAGCTCCTTACTATGGCTACACCTTC
TRBV14	TRBJ2-5	13	TRBD1	-	CASSPGQWETQYF	TGTGCCAGCAGCCCGGGACAGTGGGAGACCCAGTACTTC
TRBV28	TRBJ1-2	13	-	-	CASTSGVNPGYTF	TGTGCCAGCACCTCAGGGGTAAATCCTGGCTACACCTTC
TRBV18	TRBJ2-7	16	TRBD1	-	CASSRDRGRVSREQYF	TGTGCCAGCTCCCGGGACAGGGGCCGTGTTTCGCGCGAGCAGTACTTC
TRBV29-1	TRBJ1-2	15	-	-	CSVEDTEGANYGYTF	TGCAGCGTTGAAGATACAGAGGGGGCTAACTATGGCTACACCTTC
TRBV6-6	TRBJ1-4	14	-	-	CASSYRGGGEKLFF	TGTGCCAGCAGTTACCGGGGGGGCGGTGAAAAACTGTTTTTT
TRBV3-1/TRBV3-2	TRBJ2-2	12	-	-	CASSQGRVELFF	TGTGCCAGCAGCCAAGGACGGGTAGAGCTGTTTTTT
TRBV5-6	TRBJ1-6	16	-	-	CASSPGLGNYNSPLHF	TGTGCCAGCAGCCCCGGACTTGGGAACTATAATTCACCCCTCCACTTT
TRBV5-5	TRBJ1-1	20	TRBD1	-	CASSFLTGGGTQDRRTEAFF	TGTGCCAGCAGCTTCTTGACAGGGGGAGGGACACAGGACAGAAGGACTGAAGCTTTCTTT
TRBV28	TRBJ1-2	13	-	-	CASTTGGRYGYTF	TGTGCCAGCACGACCGGGGGGCGGTATGGCTACACCTTC
TRBV24-1	TRBJ2-1	16	-	-	CATSDADIYSYNEQFF	TGTGCCACCAGTGATGCCGACATCTACTCCTACAATGAGCAGTTCTTC